What follows are 27 T cell receptor beta chains derived from one specimen sequenced in a study of T cell responses to AZD1222 COVID-19 vaccine. The method was immunoSEQ multiplex PCR; TCRdb's version includes in-frame clones alone and lacks a portion of them. This sample has some 170,000 clones, with about 88% found just once. Here the sequenced sample was peripheral blood, taken on day 0 of AZD1222 vaccination. These receptor sequences come from an adult in good health.

The V and J genes are TRBV10-2 and TRBJ2-2; TRBD2 aligns across 15 bases. J was trimmed by 5 bases and V by 8 bases; bases with no gene match: 0. CDR1 and CDR2 (germline): WSHSY, SAAADI. The CDR3 sequence is 14 residues long. The CDR3 nucleotides are TGCGCCAGCGGGACTAGCGGGAGGACCGGGGAGCTGTTTTTT. The encoded protein is CASGTSGRTGELFF.

The V and J genes are TRBV11-3 and TRBJ1-1, with 12 positions matching TRBD1. CDR1 SGHNT and CDR2 YENEEA come from the germline V gene. The CDR3 consists of 15 residues. V dropped 5 bases and J dropped 3; count of bases not matched to a gene: 4. The CDR3 spells CASSRGTGGDTEAFF. CDR3 DNA sequence: TGTGCCAGCAGCCGCGGGACAGGGGGCGACACTGAAGCTTTCTTT.

V is TRBV5-5 and J is TRBJ2-1; 9 bases match TRBD2. The V gene's germline CDR1 is SGHKS and CDR2 YYEKEE (reference sequence). The trim removed 0 bases at V and 15 bases at J, leaving 7 bases unmatched. The CDR3 length is 13 residues. CDR3 protein: CASSLGLSGRLFF. The CDR3, as DNA: TGTGCCAGCAGCTTGGGATTAAGCGGGAGGTTGTTCTTC.

V gene TRBV9 combines with J gene TRBJ2-7; 16 bases line up with TRBD2. Germline-derived CDR1 and CDR2 are SGDLS and YYNGEE. This CDR3 contains 15 residues. Trimming cost V 4 bases and J 7 bases; bases outside gene matches: 5. The CDR3 sequence is CASSPGTSGRGEQYF. In DNA, the CDR3 is TGTGCCAGCAGCCCAGGGACTAGCGGGAGGGGAGAGCAGTACTTC.

The chain joins TRBV5-4 to TRBJ1-1; 9 nucleotides line up with TRBD1. Germline V lookup: CDR1 SGHNT, CDR2 YYREEE (reference sequence). V shed 4 bases, J shed 3 bases, and the junction held 10 bases outside the gene matches. The CDR3 runs to 16 residues. CDR3 DNA sequence: TGTGCCAGCAGCCCAGGGCGGACAGGGGAGGACACTGAAGCTTTCTTT. Translating gives CASSPGRTGEDTEAFF.

This clone was observed a single time. The rearrangement joins TRBV6-2 or TRBV6-3 to TRBJ2-1, with a tentative D call TRBD2 (6 bases). This CDR3 contains 16 residues. Germline lookup yields CDR1 MNHEY and CDR2 SVGEGT. The ends were cut back, 6 bases at V and 4 bases at J, with 19 bases in the middle. The CDR3 here is CASSSSIAATYNEQFF. CDR3 in DNA: TGTGCCAGCAGCTCCTCAATAGCGGCTACATACAATGAGCAGTTCTTC.

V and J are TRBV7-8 and TRBJ1-6; weak D call: TRBD1 (6 bases). The germline V gene has CDR1 SGHVS and CDR2 FQNEAQ. Trimming removed 4 bases at V and 7 bases at J, with 17 bases between. CDR3 length: 16 residues. The CDR3 loop is CASSSTGRSGNSPLHF. The CDR3 coding sequence is TGTGCCAGCAGCTCAACAGGGCGGAGTGGCAATTCACCCCTCCACTTT.

The gene calls are TRBV7-6 and TRBJ1-1; D gene ambiguous. Trimming stripped 2 bases from V and 6 bases from J, with 10 bases between. This CDR3 region has 13 residues. Germline values: CDR1 SGHVS, CDR2 FNYEAQ. Here the CDR3 DNA reads TGTGCCAGCAGCTTATGGGAAAGGGCTGAAGCTTTCTTT. Translation gives CASSLWERAEAFF.

The chain recombines TRBV10-1 with TRBJ2-5, with D unresolved. Germline V CDR1 and CDR2: WNHNN, SYGVQD (reference sequence). V was clipped by 0 bases and J by 5 bases, with 16 bases between them. The CDR3 runs to 16 residues. CDR3 in DNA: TGCGCCAGCAGTGAGTCAACGGCCTCAAGTCGGGAGACCCAGTACTTC. Its translation is CASSESTASSRETQYF.

The chain couples TRBV27 to TRBJ2-1; D possibly matches TRBD1 or TRBD2 (5 bases each). The CDR3 has 14 amino acids. Per germline, CDR1 MNHEY and CDR2 SMNVEV (reference sequence). Trimming removed 2 bases at V and 0 bases at J, with 5 bases between. CDR3 nucleotide sequence: TGTGCCAGCAGTTTAGGGGGCTCCTACAATGAGCAGTTCTTC. Encoded protein: CASSLGGSYNEQFF.

The gene calls are TRBV5-6 and TRBJ2-2, with TRBD1 as a possible D gene (6 bases). The CDR3 is 15 amino acids. V was shortened by 3 bases and J by 0 bases, with 9 bases between the two germline ends. The V gene's germline CDR1 is SGHDT and CDR2 YYEEEE. CDR3 in amino acids: CASSYGTSNTGELFF. The CDR3, as DNA: TGTGCCAGCAGCTACGGGACATCGAACACCGGGGAGCTGTTTTTT. The full variable domain, its missing parts supplied by reference TRBV5-6 and TRBJ2-2, is DAGVTQSPTHLIKTRGQQVTLRCSPKSGHDTVSWYQQALGQGPQFIFQYYEEEERQRGNFPDRFSGHQFPNYSSELNVNALLLGDSALYLCASSYGTSNTGELFFGEGSRLTVL.

This sequence joins TRBV28 and TRBJ2-5; D remains unclear. The CDR3 sequence is 14 residues long. Trimming took 7 bases from V and 1 from J, leaving 13 bases between them. Germline V gives CDR1 MDHEN, CDR2 SYDVKM. The CDR3 spells CASTYGVGQETQYF. The CDR3 DNA is TGTGCCAGCACGTATGGGGTGGGCCAAGAGACCCAGTACTTC. The full variable domain, rest sourced from reference TRBV28 and TRBJ2-5, is DVKVTQSSRYLVKRTGEKVFLECVQDMDHENMFWYRQDPGLGLRLIYFSYDVKMKEKGDIPEGYSVSREKKERFSLILESASTNQTSMYLCASTYGVGQETQYFGPGTRLLVL.

J is TRBJ2-1 and V is TRBV6-2 or TRBV6-3; 11 bases are a match to TRBD2. CDR1 is MNHEY, CDR2 SVGEGT, per germline. This CDR3 comprises 15 residues. V shed 4 bases and J 8 bases; nucleotides not matched to a gene: 7. CDR3 sequence (DNA): TGTGCCAGCAGTTCCGGGACTAGCGGTTTCGATGAGCAGTTCTTC. Its translation is CASSSGTSGFDEQFF.

The gene calls are TRBV7-3 and TRBJ2-1; weak D call: TRBD2 (6 bases). The length of the CDR3 is 16 residues. The germline V gene has CDR1 SGHTA and CDR2 FQGTGA. Trimming left V 0 bases short and J 8 bases short, with 17 bases between. The CDR3: CASSLTGASVSDEQFF. The DNA of the CDR3 is TGTGCCAGCAGCTTAACGGGAGCTAGCGTTAGCGATGAGCAGTTCTTC.

This clone was counted a few times. Other DNA sequences within the sample encode an identical CDR3. The CDR3 bases are TGTGCCAGCAGCTTGGGACGGGGCGATCAGCCCCAGCATTTT. This sequence encodes CASSLGRGDQPQHF. This chain joins TRBV7-9 and TRBJ1-5; maybe TRBD1 (5 bases). Trimming took 3 bases from V and 5 from J, leaving 11 bases between them. CDR1 and CDR2 (germline): SEHNR, FQNEAQ (reference sequence). This CDR3 has 14 residues.

Only one count was recorded for this clone. J is TRBJ2-2 and V is TRBV10-2; 8 nucleotides agree with TRBD2. This CDR3 region has 17 residues. Trimming cost V 0 bases and J 8 bases; bases outside gene matches: 11. Germline V gene data show CDR1 as WSHSY and CDR2 as SAAADI. For the CDR3, the DNA is TGCGCCAGCAGTGAGTCGATTCCGAGCGGGAGAGGTGGGGAGCTGTTTTTT. It encodes CASSESIPSGRGGELFF.

V is TRBV12-2 and J is TRBJ2-2. TRBV12-2 has pseudogene status. The CDR3 covers 16 residues. DNA for the CDR3: TGTGCAAGTCGCAGACGGTCTGAAGGGACCACCGGGGAGCTGTTTTTT. It yields the protein CASRRRSEGTTGELFF.

This clone occurred once. The J gene is TRBJ2-3, the V gene TRBV5-1; tentatively, D is TRBD1 or TRBD2 (7 bases each). CDR3 size: 14 residues. V gave up 8 bases and J gave up 3 bases, with 16 bases separating them. The germline V gene encodes CDR1 SGHRS and CDR2 YFSETQ. CDR3 protein: CASSTGEGTDTQYF. CDR3 coding DNA: TGCGCCAGTTCTACAGGGGAGGGAACAGATACGCAGTATTTT.

This clone has just a few counts. This chain links TRBV19 with TRBJ2-1; 8 bases are a match to TRBD1. Trimming removed 5 bases from V and 2 bases from J; junction bases left unmatched: 5. This CDR3 spans 15 amino acids. The germline V gene has CDR1 LNHDA and CDR2 SQIVND (reference sequence). This CDR3 reads CASSQDRGAYNEQFF. The CDR3 DNA is TGTGCCAGTAGTCAAGACAGGGGAGCCTACAATGAGCAGTTCTTC.

This clone was observed a few times. The V call is TRBV19, the J call TRBJ1-4; TRBD1 matches 7 bases. Trimming removed 3 bases from V and 5 bases from J; junction bases left unmatched: 3. Per the germline V gene, CDR1 is LNHDA and CDR2 is SQIVND (reference sequence). The CDR3 sequence is 14 residues long. CDR3 nucleotides: TGTGCCAGTAGTATGACAGGGACGAATGAAAAACTGTTTTTT. Encoded protein: CASSMTGTNEKLFF.

This chain joins TRBV5-1 and TRBJ2-7; D not certain. Trimming pared 0 bases from V and 3 bases from J, leaving 16 bases between. Germline CDR1 is SGHRS and CDR2 is YFSETQ. The CDR3 extends over 16 amino acids. The CDR3: CASSLASGRTFYEQYF. CDR3 nucleotides: TGCGCCAGCAGCTTGGCCAGTGGCAGGACCTTCTACGAGCAGTACTTC.

The rearrangement joins TRBV28 to TRBJ2-5; 10 bases map to TRBD2. The CDR3 is 16 residues long. After removal of 8 bases from V and 4 bases from J, the junction contained 13 bases not matched to a gene. CDR1 and CDR2 (germline): MDHEN, SYDVKM. CDR3 nucleotide sequence: TGTGCCAGCCGCGCTAGCAAAGCGGGAGGGAGAGAGACCCAGTACTTC. Its protein product is CASRASKAGGRETQYF. Filled out from reference TRBV28 and TRBJ2-5, the complete variable domain reads DVKVTQSSRYLVKRTGEKVFLECVQDMDHENMFWYRQDPGLGLRLIYFSYDVKMKEKGDIPEGYSVSREKKERFSLILESASTNQTSMYLCASRASKAGGRETQYFGPGTRLLVL.

This clone has only a few counts. The genes are TRBV7-8 and TRBJ2-1; 11 bases map to TRBD2. CDR1 is SGHVS and CDR2 is FQNEAQ in the germline V gene. The ends lost 5 bases at V and 10 bases at J; junction bases unmatched: 10. The CDR3 spans 15 residues. CDR3 residues: CASSTTSGGEGEQFF. CDR3 bases: TGTGCCAGCAGCACAACTAGCGGGGGAGAGGGGGAGCAGTTCTTC.

The chain has TRBV7-6 and TRBJ1-1; D remains ambiguous. CDR3 size: 15 residues. The germline V and J ends were trimmed by 3 bases and 5 bases, with 16 bases remaining between them. CDR1 is SGHVS, CDR2 FNYEAQ, per germline. The chain's CDR3 is CASSLENTPRTEAFF. The CDR3, as DNA: TGTGCCAGCAGCTTGGAGAACACACCCCGGACTGAAGCTTTCTTT.

The chain uses TRBV19 and TRBJ1-2; D is perhaps TRBD1 (6 bases). The CDR3 totals 14 residues. Germline CDR1 LNHDA, CDR2 SQIVND (reference sequence). Trimming removed 3 bases at V and 8 bases at J, with 16 bases between. This CDR3 reads CASSMVLGQGGYTF. For the CDR3, the DNA is TGTGCCAGTAGTATGGTGCTCGGGCAGGGGGGCTACACCTTC.

V gene TRBV19 combines with J gene TRBJ1-1, with no clear D. Germline assignment: CDR1 LNHDA and CDR2 SQIVND (reference sequence). CDR3 length: 15 residues. V was shortened by 7 bases and J by 6 bases, with 21 bases between the two germline ends. CDR3 DNA sequence: TGTGCCAGTAAAAACTTCGACAAGGCGGGGTCTGAAGCTTTCTTT. Residues: CASKNFDKAGSEAFF.

This chain uses TRBV7-8 with TRBJ1-1, with TRBD1 matching 7 bases. CDR1 is SGHVS and CDR2 is FQNEAQ in the germline V gene. The length of the CDR3 is 16 residues. Trimming at V came to 5 bases and at J to 0 bases, leaving 9 bases not matched to a gene. The chain's CDR3 is CASSKTGRNMNTEAFF. CDR3 coding DNA: TGTGCCAGCAGCAAGACAGGGAGGAATATGAACACTGAAGCTTTCTTT.